The entry below describes one TCR beta chain. What it recognizes is unknown. CDR1 is SGHAT and CDR2 is FQDESV in the germline V gene (reference sequence). The CDR3 totals 16 residues. The V and J ends lost 5 bases and 0 bases, in that order; junction bases with no gene match: 9. Sequencing was performed with immunoSEQ multiplex PCR; in TCRdb, only in-frame clones are kept and a portion is missing. This table has around 85,000 clones, roughly nine tenths appearing once. This specimen comes from a study of T cell responses to AZD1222 COVID-19 vaccine. Points from the study as a whole: Sampling that yielded the repertoires occurred only after the peak T cell response. There were mostly white British donors and more females than males, and clonal diversity was possibly underestimated.

The rearrangement uses TRBV11-1 and TRBJ1-2; TRBD1 matches 7 bases. The sample was peripheral blood, taken 28 days after the second AZD1222 dose. This clonotype was sampled from an adult who received the AZD1222 COVID-19 vaccine. CDR3 bases: TGTGCCAGCAGCGGACCCCGACAGGGAGCTAACTATGGCTACACCTTC. Its translation is CASSGPRQGANYGYTF.